This T cell receptor (beta chain) was sequenced in a study of early T cells in non-severe SARS-CoV-2 infection. This CDR3 has 14 residues. Germline CDR1 reads SGHAT; CDR2 reads FQNNGV. Trimming cost V 4 bases and J 9 bases; bases outside gene matches: 7. TCRdb reprocessed the 5' RACE reads with MiXCR, giving one entry per CDR3 protein. The sample has tens of thousands of distinct CDR3 sequences, around 6% seen once; the top ten hold about 8%. This sequence joins TRBV11-2 and TRBJ2-1; 9 bases fit TRBD2. Sequencing was done on a sample of whole blood. This clonotype was sampled from an adult who was a healthcare worker with PCR-confirmed SARS-CoV-2 infection or an uninfected control (not recorded which). The CDR3 DNA follows: TGTGCCAGCAGCTCCGTGCGGGAGGGGTTTGAGCAGTTCTTC. Amino acid sequence: CASSSVREGFEQFF. Using reference TRBV11-2 and TRBJ2-1 for the parts outside the CDR3, the full variable domain is EAGVAQSPRYKIIEKRQSVAFWCNPISGHATLYWYQQILGQGPKLLIQFQNNGVVDDSQLPKDRFSAERLKGVDSTLKIQPAKLEDSAVYLCASSSVREGFEQFFGPGTRLTVL.